Below, 11 T cell receptor delta chains from the same sample are listed, as sequenced in a study of delta chain sequences of gamma delta T cells. TCRdb reran clone calling via CATT on the 5' RACE reads. The sample yields thousands of delta-chain clones, under 30% seen once. The sequenced sample consisted of either unsorted cells or a sorted T cell fraction (not recorded which). These receptors all come from a human donor in good health.

This clone is labeled medium-sized. The V call is TRDV2, the J call TRDJ3; 9 bases fit TRDD3. The CDR3 consists of 19 residues. Per the germline V gene, CDR1 is GEAIGNYY and CDR2 is EKD. With V trimmed by 3 bases and J by 0 bases, 8 bases remained unmatched. In nucleotides, the CDR3 is TGTGCCTGTGACCCCGTAGTGGGGGATAACTCCTGGGACACCCGACAGATGTTTTTC. This gives the protein CACDPVVGDNSWDTRQMFF.

On this clone: A far larger clone is off by one base, so a read error is likely. The same CDR3 arises from other DNA sequences in this sample as well. The J gene is TRDJ1, the V gene TRDV2; 8 nucleotides agree with TRDD3. Germline CDR1 GEAIGNYY, CDR2 EKD. This CDR3 is built from 15 residues. The CDR3: CACDTIGIRKDKLIF. The CDR3 DNA reads TGTGCCTGCGACACGATTGGGATACGGAAAGATAAACTCATCTTT.

The CDR3 DNA sequence: TGTGCCTCCCCAACAACCATATACTGGGGGATAAGCCAGTACACCGATAAACTCATCTTT. Translation gives CASPTTIYWGISQYTDKLIF. The J gene was reported as TRDJ1; the V gene went uncalled; no DNA check was done on the table's D call, TRDD3. The CDR3 is made up of 20 amino acids.

This clone showed up just a few times. The chain employs TRDV2 and TRDJ1, with D possibly matching TRDD3 (5 bases). The CDR3 has 17 amino acids. The V end lost 3 bases, the J end lost 0 bases, and 19 bases lay between the germline ends. Per germline, CDR1 GEAIGNYY and CDR2 EKD. The DNA of the CDR3 is TGTGCCTGTGACGCTGCAGGCGGGGGCTCCCACACCGATAAACTCATCTTT. Translating it yields CACDAAGGGSHTDKLIF.

The sample holds a few counts of this clone. The J gene is TRDJ1, the V gene TRDV2; 9 nucleotides line up with TRDD3. Trimming took 0 bases from V and 4 from J; bases not matched to a gene: 11. The CDR3 is 17 amino acids. Germline loops: CDR1 GEAIGNYY, CDR2 EKD. The CDR3 sequence is CACDTTGTGGPRDKLIF. CDR3 coding DNA: TGTGCCTGTGACACCACTGGTACTGGGGGACCCCGCGATAAACTCATCTTT.

This clone was seen only a few times. CDR3 DNA: TGTGCCTGTGACACAGTAGGAGCTGGGGATAGGAGGACCGATAAACTCATCTTT. Translation gives CACDTVGAGDRRTDKLIF. The chain joins TRDV2 to TRDJ1, with TRDD3 matching 7 bases. CDR3 length equals 18 residues. After removal of 1 base from V and 2 bases from J, the junction contained 15 bases not matched to a gene. The germline gives CDR1 GEAIGNYY, CDR2 EKD.

The CDR3: CACDTIPLADRLGDSKLIF. CDR3 sequence (DNA): TGTGCCTGTGACACCATTCCTCTAGCCGACAGGCTGGGGGACTCCAAACTCATCTTT. The rearrangement joins TRDV2 to TRDJ1, with TRDD3 matching over 8 bases. Germline V gene sequence: CDR1 GEAIGNYY, CDR2 EKD. V lost 0 bases, J lost 8 bases, and 22 bases stayed unmatched. The CDR3 sequence is 19 residues long.

In its sample, this clone is medium-sized. The chain carries TRDV2 and TRDJ1; TRDD3 might be the D (6 bases). In germline, CDR1 is GEAIGNYY, CDR2 EKD. CDR3 length equals 17 residues. V was trimmed by 0 bases and J by 0 bases, leaving 16 bases between them. CDR3 nucleotides: TGTGCCTGTGACACCATGGGGGCTTCACTGTACACCGATAAACTCATCTTT. It yields the protein CACDTMGASLYTDKLIF.

This clone turned up a few times. This chain connects TRDV2 to TRDJ1; TRDD3 matches at 7 bases. V was clipped by 0 bases and J by 4 bases; unmatched bases: 10. The CDR3 length is 16 residues. Germline CDR1 reads GEAIGNYY; CDR2 reads EKD. The CDR3: CACDTVSGGPRDKLIF. CDR3 bases: TGTGCCTGTGACACCGTTAGTGGGGGACCCCGCGATAAACTCATCTTT.

The sample holds one count of this clone. The TCRdb protein comes from a much larger clone and disagrees with this DNA's translation at residue 8, likely due to a read error; the protein given here is derived from the DNA. This chain links TRDV2 with TRDJ1, with 7 nucleotides matching TRDD3. This CDR3 has 18 residues. V lost 3 bases, J lost 0 bases, and 15 bases stayed unmatched. Germline CDR1 GEAIGNYY, CDR2 EKD. CDR3 sequence reads: CACDPTGSGGAYTDKLIF. CDR3 in DNA: TGTGCCTGTGACCCTACCGGTAGTGGGGGAGCGTACACCGATAAACTCATCTTT.

In regard to this clone: For this DNA, TCRdb reports the protein of a much larger clone, which diverges at residue 13, most likely from a read error; the protein presented here is translated directly from the DNA. This chain uses TRDV2 with TRDJ1; 8 bases fit TRDD3. Per germline, CDR1 GEAIGNYY and CDR2 EKD. The CDR3 covers 15 residues. This CDR3 is CACDTIGIRKDKRIF. For the CDR3, the DNA is TGTGCCTGTGACACGATTGGGATACGGAAAGATAAACGCATCTTT.